The 27 T cell receptor beta chains below come from one sample, sequenced in a study of T cell responses to AZD1222 COVID-19 vaccine. Using immunoSEQ multiplex PCR, the repertoire was profiled, and TCRdb retains in-frame clones only, with some absent. Among some 130,000 clones listed, approximately 90% were seen once. The input for sequencing was peripheral blood, taken 28 days after the second AZD1222 dose. The receptors were gathered from an adult who received the AZD1222 COVID-19 vaccine.

This clone was counted ten times or more. This chain joins TRBV2 and TRBJ2-1; 10 positions match TRBD2. Germline V gene sequence: CDR1 SNHLY, CDR2 FYNNEI. V lost 1 base, J lost 6 bases, and 9 bases stayed unmatched. The CDR3 spans 17 residues. CDR3 sequence reads: CASSEGPLSGRPNEQFF. CDR3 in DNA: TGTGCCAGCAGTGAAGGCCCCCTTAGCGGGAGGCCCAATGAGCAGTTCTTC.

The chain uses TRBV7-3 and TRBJ2-2; 7 bases agree with TRBD1. The CDR3 sequence is 15 residues long. Per the germline V gene, CDR1 is SGHTA and CDR2 is FQGTGA. V dropped 3 bases and J dropped 0; count of bases not matched to a gene: 1. The chain's CDR3 is CASSFGTANTGELFF. In DNA form, the CDR3 reads TGTGCCAGCAGCTTTGGGACAGCGAACACCGGGGAGCTGTTTTTT.

CDR3 DNA sequence: TGCGCCAGCAGCTTAATAACAGGGGGCTTTGGTACAGATACGCAGTATTTT. As protein: CASSLITGGFGTDTQYF. V usage is TRBV5-1 and J usage is TRBJ2-3; TRBD1 matches at 9 bases. The J segment lost 3 bases and the V segment lost 2 bases, leaving 10 bases of the junction unmatched. This CDR3 region has 17 residues. Germline-derived CDR1 and CDR2 are SGHRS and YFSETQ.

For the CDR3, the DNA is TGTGCCAGCTCCTCAGGACGGGGCGAAAAACTGTTTTTT. It yields the protein CASSSGRGEKLFF. V and J are TRBV18 and TRBJ1-4, with a possible D match to TRBD1 (5 bases). The CDR3 is made up of 13 amino acids. V shed 6 bases and J shed 8 bases, with 13 bases lying between them. The germline gives CDR1 KGHSH, CDR2 LQKENI.

The chain combines TRBV6-5 with TRBJ2-1; a weak D match, TRBD1 (5 bases). CDR1 and CDR2 (germline): MNHEY, SVGAGI. Deletions cut 6 bases from V and 10 bases from J, with 13 bases between. This CDR3 spans 12 amino acids. The CDR3 DNA is TGTGCCAGCAGGAGAGGCAGGGAAGAGCAGTTCTTC. It codes for CASRRGREEQFF.

This clone has just one count. The gene calls are TRBV6-5 and TRBJ1-2; D is perhaps TRBD1 (5 bases). Germline V gene lookup returns CDR1 MNHEY and CDR2 SVGAGI. V lost 2 bases and J lost 4, with 14 bases in between. The CDR3 is 15 residues long. Written as DNA, the CDR3 is TGTGCCAGCAGTTACAGGGCAGGGTTGGGCTATGGCTACACCTTC. Protein sequence: CASSYRAGLGYGYTF.

The chain is built from TRBV6-1 and TRBJ2-5; D might be TRBD1 (6 bases). Germline values: CDR1 MNHNS, CDR2 SASEGT. There are 16 residues in the CDR3. Trimming took 4 bases from V and 1 from J, leaving 16 bases between them. CDR3 in amino acids: CASSGTLIGGQETQYF. The DNA of the CDR3 is TGTGCCAGCAGTGGGACTTTGATAGGGGGCCAAGAGACCCAGTACTTC.

Here the CDR3 DNA reads TGTGCCAGCAAGGACGGGACAGGGAGGGGTGAGCAGTTCTTC. Protein: CASKDGTGRGEQFF. This chain uses TRBV2 with TRBJ2-1, with 9 positions matching TRBD1. Germline assignment: CDR1 SNHLY and CDR2 FYNNEI. This CDR3 comprises 14 residues. V shed 7 bases and J 9 bases; nucleotides not matched to a gene: 10.

This sequence joins TRBV7-6 and TRBJ2-7; 9 bases fit TRBD1. Germline V gene lookup returns CDR1 SGHVS and CDR2 FNYEAQ. The V and J ends lost 1 base and 2 bases, in that order; junction bases with no gene match: 6. The length of the CDR3 is 16 residues. CDR3 bases: TGTGCCAGCAGCTTAGACGGGACAGGGCGTGCCTACGAGCAGTACTTC. It encodes CASSLDGTGRAYEQYF. Supplemented by reference TRBV7-6 and TRBJ2-7, the full variable domain reads GAGVSQSPRYKVTKRGQDVALRCDPISGHVSLYWYRQALGQGPEFLTYFNYEAQQDKSGLPNDRFSAERPEGSISTLTIQRTEQRDSAMYRCASSLDGTGRAYEQYFGPGTRLTVT.

The genes are TRBV7-8 and TRBJ2-1; the match to TRBD2 covers 11 bases. The CDR3 is made up of 13 amino acids. V gave up 8 bases and J gave up 5 bases; unmatched junction bases: 2. Germline V gene data show CDR1 as SGHVS and CDR2 as FQNEAQ. CDR3 amino acids: CASGTSGNNEQFF. The CDR3, as DNA: TGTGCCAGCGGGACTAGCGGAAACAATGAGCAGTTCTTC.

V usage is TRBV28 and J usage is TRBJ1-2; a possible D gene is TRBD1 (6 bases). The CDR3 sequence is 15 residues long. Germline-derived CDR1 and CDR2 are MDHEN and SYDVKM. Trimming took 2 bases from V and 1 from J, leaving 11 bases between them. CDR3 nucleotide sequence: TGTGCCAGCAGTTTACCGGGGGCTGGTAACTATGGCTACACCTTC. Translating it yields CASSLPGAGNYGYTF.

This chain's CDR3 is CATSGVGATPFITNEKLFF. In DNA form, the CDR3 reads TGTGCCACCAGTGGGGTAGGGGCCACCCCTTTCATAACTAATGAAAAACTGTTTTTT. V usage is TRBV15 and J usage is TRBJ1-4; D might be TRBD1 (5 bases). V lost 6 bases to trimming and J lost 1 base, with 24 bases between them. The CDR3 sequence is 19 residues long. Germline CDR1 reads LNHNV; CDR2 reads YYDKDF (reference sequence).

V gene TRBV5-4 combines with J gene TRBJ2-7; 8 nucleotides align to TRBD2. J gave up 3 bases and V 3 bases, and 14 bases lay outside the gene matches. Germline CDR1 reads SGHNT; CDR2 reads YYREEE (reference sequence). CDR3 size: 17 residues. CDR3 coding DNA: TGTGCCAGCAGCTCTACTCGGGCTAGCGGGTTTATCTACGAGCAGTACTTC. This encodes CASSSTRASGFIYEQYF. The full variable domain, rest sourced from reference TRBV5-4 and TRBJ2-7, is ETGVTQSPTHLIKTRGQQVTLRCSSQSGHNTVSWYQQALGQGPQFIFQYYREEENGRGNFPPRFSGLQFPNYSSELNVNALELDDSALYLCASSSTRASGFIYEQYFGPGTRLTVT.

This chain connects TRBV9 to TRBJ2-1; D possibly corresponds to TRBD2 (5 bases). V was shortened by 0 bases and J by 1 base, with 8 bases between the two germline ends. Germline CDR1 and CDR2: SGDLS and YYNGEE. CDR3 length: 15 residues. CDR3 region: CASSVDSVSYNEQFF. The DNA of the CDR3 is TGTGCCAGCAGCGTAGATAGCGTTTCCTACAATGAGCAGTTCTTC.

V gene TRBV15 combines with J gene TRBJ2-7, with 7 bases that match TRBD1. V shed 5 bases and J 2 bases; nucleotides not matched to a gene: 9. The germline CDR1 and CDR2 sequences are LNHNV and YYDKDF (reference sequence). This CDR3 contains 15 residues. Here the CDR3 reads CATSASTGSAYEQYF. CDR3 DNA: TGTGCCACCAGCGCCTCGACAGGGTCAGCCTACGAGCAGTACTTC.

The sample holds one count of this clone. The genes are TRBV5-1 and TRBJ1-3; D remains unclear. Trimming left V 3 bases short and J 2 bases short, with 15 bases between. There are 16 residues in the CDR3. The V gene's germline CDR1 is SGHRS and CDR2 YFSETQ. The CDR3 protein is CASSSNDPRTGNTIYF. The CDR3 DNA follows: TGCGCCAGCAGCTCGAACGATCCAAGAACTGGAAACACCATATATTTT.

This clone came up once. Written as DNA, the CDR3 is TGTGCCAGCAGTTTCACAGGGGGGTCTGGCTACACCTTC. Translation gives CASSFTGGSGYTF. The chain links TRBV12-3 or TRBV12-4 to TRBJ1-2, with 8 bases fitting TRBD1. The trim removed 3 bases at V and 7 bases at J, leaving 4 bases unmatched. The CDR3 has 13 residues.

This clone was detected once. The V gene is TRBV6-1, the J gene TRBJ2-1, with 11 nucleotides matching TRBD2. CDR3 size: 16 residues. In germline, CDR1 is MNHNS, CDR2 SASEGT. The V gene end was trimmed by 3 bases and the J gene end by 10 bases; junction bases not matched to a gene: 11. As DNA, the CDR3 is TGTGCCAGCAGTGATCTACTAGCGGGAGAGTTTAGGGAGCAGTTCTTC. Residues: CASSDLLAGEFREQFF.

The genes are TRBV30 and TRBJ2-7; D might be TRBD1 (6 bases). The germline CDR1 and CDR2 sequences are GTSNPN and SVGIG (reference sequence). Trimming cost V 0 bases and J 7 bases, with 22 bases left between them. The CDR3 runs to 16 residues. This CDR3 is CAWSVLPGQFLSEQYF. The CDR3 bases are TGTGCCTGGAGTGTACTTCCTGGACAGTTTCTTTCAGAGCAGTACTTC.

The chain recombines TRBV19 with TRBJ1-5; the D gene is possibly TRBD1 (6 bases). The germline gives CDR1 LNHDA, CDR2 SQIVND (reference sequence). The CDR3 extends over 15 amino acids. Trimming pared 3 bases from V and 1 base from J, leaving 10 bases between. Written as DNA, the CDR3 is TGTGCCAGTAGTATCCGCGGACAGAGCAATCAGCCCCAGCATTTT. It codes for CASSIRGQSNQPQHF. The full variable domain, completed using reference TRBV19 and TRBJ1-5, is DGGITQSPKYLFRKEGQNVTLSCEQNLNHDAMYWYRQDPGQGLRLIYYSQIVNDFQKGDIAEGYSVSREKKESFPLTVTSAQKNPTAFYLCASSIRGQSNQPQHFGDGTRLSIL.

V usage is TRBV3-1 (or the pseudogene TRBV3-2) and J usage is TRBJ1-6; D call uncertain. The CDR3 is 13 amino acids. Per germline, CDR1 LGHDT and CDR2 YNNKEL (reference sequence). V was trimmed by 2 bases and J by 10 bases, leaving 9 bases between them. CDR3 protein: CASSQNLGSPLHF. CDR3 DNA sequence: TGTGCCAGCAGCCAAAATCTTGGGTCACCCCTCCACTTT.

DNA of the CDR3: TGTGCCAGCAGTCTAGGGCGCGAGCAGTTCTTC. It is translated as CASSLGREQFF. This rearrangement joins TRBV12-3 or TRBV12-4 to TRBJ2-1; unclear D gene. V was pared by 5 bases and J by 10 bases, with 9 bases between. The CDR3 totals 11 residues.

The V call is TRBV6-5, the J call TRBJ2-5; D might be TRBD2 (5 bases). The CDR3 totals 12 residues. V shed 7 bases and J shed 7 bases, with 13 bases lying between them. Germline loops: CDR1 MNHEY, CDR2 SVGAGI. For the CDR3, the DNA is TGTGCCAGCAATACCCCACGGGGGACCCAGTACTTC. Amino acids: CASNTPRGTQYF.

This clone showed up just once. The chain employs TRBV7-3 and TRBJ2-1; D could derive from TRBD1 or TRBD2 (6 bases each). The germline V gene encodes CDR1 SGHTA and CDR2 FQGTGA. This CDR3 is built from 13 residues. V gave up 0 bases and J gave up 12 bases, with 12 bases separating them. The CDR3 is CASSLTLEGGQFF. As DNA, the CDR3 is TGTGCCAGCAGCTTAACCTTGGAGGGGGGGCAGTTCTTC.

The V and J genes are TRBV29-1 and TRBJ2-5, with 7 bases aligning to TRBD1. Looked up from germline, CDR1 is SQVTM and CDR2 is ANQGSEA. Germline trimming cut 6 bases from V and 3 bases from J; bases unmatched to any gene: 4. The CDR3 runs 12 residues. The CDR3 sequence is CSVGQLEETQYF. The DNA for the CDR3 is TGCAGCGTGGGACAGCTGGAAGAGACCCAGTACTTC.

CDR3 sequence reads: CASSQGTSGMSSYNEQFF. CDR3 sequence (DNA): TGCGCCAGCAGCCAAGGGACTAGCGGGATGTCGTCCTACAATGAGCAGTTCTTC. The chain is built from TRBV4-1 and TRBJ2-1, with 12 nucleotides matching TRBD2. V shed 1 base and J 1 base; nucleotides not matched to a gene: 5. The CDR3 sequence is 18 residues long. Germline CDR1 is MGHRA and CDR2 is YSYEKL.

This sequence joins TRBV27 and TRBJ1-6, with TRBD1 matching over 7 bases. The germline gives CDR1 MNHEY, CDR2 SMNVEV (reference sequence). V gave up 4 bases and J gave up 10 bases; unmatched junction bases: 7. The CDR3 covers 14 residues. The CDR3 DNA sequence: TGTGCCAGCAGTTGGGACAGTCGCTGGTCACCCCTCCACTTT. It yields the protein CASSWDSRWSPLHF.